This note documents a single TCR beta chain sequence. Its antigen is as yet unknown. The sample belongs to a study of beta chain features in type 1 diabetes. Study overall: The study examined about 100 million sorted cells across all samples.

CDR1 is SGHNT and CDR2 is YENEEA in the germline V gene. Trimming took 3 bases from V and 3 from J; bases not matched to a gene: 2. The CDR3 spans 14 residues. Study-wide results and limits: People with Type 1 diabetes carried modestly yet significantly shorter TCRB CDR3s in all four CD4+ subsets.

Expressed TCRB transcripts were sequenced after all isolated RNA was converted to cDNA. Read counts averaged roughly 4 million for samples of naive, central memory and regulatory T cells. Sequencing was performed with immunoSEQ multiplex PCR; in TCRdb, only in-frame clones are kept and a portion is missing. The sample lists roughly 180,000 clones; approximately 7.8% were seen once. The receptor was isolated from a woman between 40 and 55 years old with type 1 diabetes. The sequenced sample consisted of central memory CD4+ T cells from blood. The chain employs TRBV11-3 and TRBJ2-3; 8 bases line up with TRBD1. The DNA for the CDR3 is TGTGCCAGCAGCTTGACAGGGGTGACAGATACGCAGTATTTT. Translating gives CASSLTGVTDTQYF.